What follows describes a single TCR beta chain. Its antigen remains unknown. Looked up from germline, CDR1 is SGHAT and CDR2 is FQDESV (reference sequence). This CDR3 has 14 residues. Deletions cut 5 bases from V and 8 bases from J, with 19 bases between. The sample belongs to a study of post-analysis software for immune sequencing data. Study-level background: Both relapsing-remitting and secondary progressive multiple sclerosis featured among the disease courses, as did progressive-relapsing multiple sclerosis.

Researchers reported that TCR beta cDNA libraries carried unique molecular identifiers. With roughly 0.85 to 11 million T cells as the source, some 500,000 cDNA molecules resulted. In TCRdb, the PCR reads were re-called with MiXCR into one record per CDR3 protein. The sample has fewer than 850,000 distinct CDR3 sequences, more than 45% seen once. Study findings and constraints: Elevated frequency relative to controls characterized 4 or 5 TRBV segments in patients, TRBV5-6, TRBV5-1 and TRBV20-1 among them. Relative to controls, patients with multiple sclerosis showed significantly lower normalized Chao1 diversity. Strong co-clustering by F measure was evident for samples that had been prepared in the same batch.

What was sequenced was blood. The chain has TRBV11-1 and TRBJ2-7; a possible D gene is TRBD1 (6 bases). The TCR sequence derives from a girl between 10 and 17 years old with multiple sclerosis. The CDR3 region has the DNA TGTGCCAGCAGCCGAACAGGGCTCGGGGTTCAGCAGTACTTC. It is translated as CASSRTGLGVQQYF.